What follows are 21 T cell receptor beta chains derived from one specimen sequenced in a study of CD8 T cells in ankylosing spondylitis. In TCRdb, the 5' RACE reads were re-called with MiXCR into one record per CDR3 protein. The table has 200,000 to 250,000 distinct CDR3 sequences, roughly a tenth seen once. Sequencing was carried out using blood, either unsorted or a sorted T cell fraction (not recorded which). The receptor set was obtained from a male donor with ankylosing spondylitis or in good health (not recorded which).

This clonotype was recorded many times. The V and J genes are TRBV20-1 and TRBJ2-3; TRBD2 is a possible D gene (5 bases). Germline V gene lookup returns CDR1 DFQATT and CDR2 SNEGSKA (reference sequence). There are 13 residues in the CDR3. Trimming removed 6 bases at V and 0 bases at J, with 10 bases between. Here the CDR3 reads CSASPGSTDTQYF. CDR3 sequence (DNA): TGCAGTGCAAGTCCGGGGAGCACAGATACGCAGTATTTT.

This clonotype was recorded many times. CDR3 loop: CASSTRTGNEAFF. The CDR3, as DNA: TGTGCCAGTAGTACCAGGACGGGAAATGAAGCTTTCTTT. The chain employs TRBV19 and TRBJ1-1; D ambiguous. The CDR3 spans 13 residues. The germline V and J ends were trimmed by 4 bases and 7 bases, with 13 bases remaining between them. CDR1 LNHDA and CDR2 SQIVND come from the germline V gene (reference sequence). The whole variable domain, remainder taken from reference TRBV19 and TRBJ1-1, is DGGITQSPKYLFRKEGQNVTLSCEQNLNHDAMYWYRQDPGQGLRLIYYSQIVNDFQKGDIAEGYSVSREKKESFPLTVTSAQKNPTAFYLCASSTRTGNEAFFGQGTRLTVV.

There are a few counts of this clonotype. This chain joins TRBV10-2 and TRBJ2-1; D is unresolved. The CDR3 has 17 residues. The V end was cut by 0 bases, the J end by 0 bases, with 12 bases between. Germline CDR1 is WSHSY and CDR2 is SAAADI. CDR3 bases: TGCGCCAGCAGTGAGTCGTTATATTCACTCTCCTACAATGAGCAGTTCTTC. It is translated as CASSESLYSLSYNEQFF.

This clonotype has ten or more counts. The genes are TRBV15 and TRBJ2-2, with a possible D match to TRBD1 (6 bases). The CDR3 consists of 14 residues. CDR1 and CDR2 (germline): LNHNV, YYDKDF (reference sequence). Trimming shortened V by 3 bases and J by 6 bases, and 11 bases separated the two germline ends. The CDR3 sequence: CATSSTGSSGELFF. The CDR3 DNA reads TGTGCCACCAGCAGTACAGGGAGTTCCGGGGAGCTGTTTTTT.

The table lists this clonotype with many counts. V and J are TRBV20-1 and TRBJ1-6; TRBD1 is a possible D gene (6 bases). CDR3 size: 15 residues. The V end lost 2 bases, the J end lost 10 bases, and 18 bases lay between the germline ends. Germline CDR1 DFQATT, CDR2 SNEGSKA (reference sequence). The CDR3 sequence: CSARFATGRGSPLHF. DNA for the CDR3: TGCAGTGCTAGATTCGCGACAGGTCGAGGATCACCCCTCCACTTT.

The chain has TRBV18 and TRBJ1-1, with D unclear. V lost 3 bases and J lost 4, with 15 bases in between. Germline CDR1 reads KGHSH; CDR2 reads LQKENI. This CDR3 has 15 residues. The CDR3 bases are TGTGCCAGCTCACCGACGGAGTCAGGAGTCACTGAAGCTTTCTTT. Translation: CASSPTESGVTEAFF.

The J gene is TRBJ1-3, the V gene TRBV7-2; D ambiguous. The CDR3 loop spans 13 amino acids. CDR1 is SGHTA, CDR2 FQGNSA, per germline. Trimming removed 5 bases from V and 1 base from J, with 6 bases in between. The CDR3 nucleotides read TGTGCCAGCAGCGGCGGATCTGGAAACACCATATATTTT. This translates into CASSGGSGNTIYF.

This clonotype turned up a few times. This chain connects TRBV7-2 to TRBJ2-1, with TRBD1 identical over 7 bases. Germline assignment: CDR1 SGHTA and CDR2 FQGNSA. The CDR3 length is 14 residues. With 7 bases clipped from V and 2 bases from J, the junction kept 5 bases outside the gene matches. In nucleotides, the CDR3 is TGTGCCAGCACCACGACAGGGCCCTACAATGAGCAGTTCTTC. It encodes CASTTTGPYNEQFF.

This clonotype came up many times. This chain uses TRBV5-1 with TRBJ2-7; D ambiguous. The V and J ends lost 0 bases and 3 bases respectively, with 7 bases between them. CDR3 length equals 13 residues. Germline values: CDR1 SGHRS, CDR2 YFSETQ. The CDR3 DNA reads TGCGCCAGCAGCTTGGCCGCCCGCTACGAGCAGTACTTC. Its protein is CASSLAARYEQYF.

The sample holds many counts of this clonotype. The rearrangement uses TRBV20-1 and TRBJ1-6; TRBD1 matches at 7 bases. The germline V gene encodes CDR1 DFQATT and CDR2 SNEGSKA (reference sequence). The CDR3 spans 15 residues. Losses at the gene ends were 2 bases for V and 5 bases for J; bases not matched to a gene: 6. In DNA form, the CDR3 reads TGCAGTGCTAGACCGACAGGGATCAATAATTCACCCCTCCACTTT. This sequence encodes CSARPTGINNSPLHF.

This clonotype showed up just a few times. A read error may be the cause here, since a much bigger clone is one base away. The CDR3 DNA reads as TGTGCCAGCAGCTTGTACGCAGATACGCAGTATTTT. Encoded protein: CASSLYADTQYF. The chain carries TRBV5-4 and TRBJ2-3; no clear D gene. Trimming took 1 base from V and 4 from J, leaving 4 bases between them. CDR1 is SGHNT, CDR2 YYREEE, per germline (reference sequence). This CDR3 has 12 residues.

This clonotype was detected ten times or more. The chain employs TRBV4-2 and TRBJ2-1; 7 nucleotides match TRBD1. This CDR3 contains 15 residues. The V gene end was trimmed by 4 bases and the J gene end by 7 bases; junction bases not matched to a gene: 10. In germline, CDR1 is LGHNA, CDR2 YNFKEQ. As DNA, the CDR3 is TGTGCCAGCAGCCTGGGGACAGCCCAGGGAAATGAGCAGTTCTTC. Translated: CASSLGTAQGNEQFF.

The sample holds many counts of this clonotype. The chain links TRBV3-1 to TRBJ2-7; 9 bases map to TRBD2. The J segment lost 6 bases and the V segment lost 1 base, leaving 7 bases of the junction unmatched. Germline CDR1 is LGHDT and CDR2 is YNNKEL (reference sequence). The CDR3 has 15 amino acids. CDR3 sequence (DNA): TGTGCCAGCAGCCAAGTAAGCGGGGGGATGACCGAGCAGTACTTC. Translating gives CASSQVSGGMTEQYF.

This clonotype was counted ten times or more. The chain carries TRBV12-3 or TRBV12-4 and TRBJ2-3; D unresolved. This CDR3 has 14 residues. The V end was cut by 6 bases, the J end by 4 bases, with 14 bases between. The CDR3 here is CASRAVPISDTQYF. The CDR3 DNA sequence: TGTGCCAGCAGAGCTGTCCCCATCTCAGATACGCAGTATTTT.

This clonotype showed up many times. The V call is TRBV12-3 or TRBV12-4, the J call TRBJ2-7; 9 bases are shared with TRBD1. The CDR3 contains 16 residues. The J segment lost 0 bases and the V segment lost 5 bases, leaving 8 bases of the junction unmatched. The CDR3 spells CASSVNRGQNSYEQYF. CDR3 sequence (DNA): TGTGCCAGCAGTGTAAACAGGGGGCAGAACTCCTACGAGCAGTACTTC.

The V and J genes are TRBV4-2 and TRBJ2-7; D remains ambiguous. V was cut by 0 bases and J by 2 bases, with 8 bases left in between. CDR3 length equals 14 residues. Germline assignment: CDR1 LGHNA and CDR2 YNFKEQ. In DNA, the CDR3 is TGTGCCAGCAGCCAAGAAGACTGGGCCTACGAGCAGTACTTC. Its translation is CASSQEDWAYEQYF.

This clonotype was seen repeatedly, ten times or more. V and J are TRBV5-1 and TRBJ2-1; 7 positions match TRBD1. After removal of 6 bases from V and 2 bases from J, the junction contained 5 bases not matched to a gene. The V gene's germline CDR1 is SGHRS and CDR2 YFSETQ. There are 14 residues in the CDR3. This chain's CDR3 is CASTRQGAYNEQFF. CDR3 coding DNA: TGCGCCAGCACGAGGCAGGGGGCCTACAATGAGCAGTTCTTC.

This clonotype occurred many times. V usage is TRBV4-1 and J usage is TRBJ2-1; maybe TRBD2 (5 bases). The CDR3 is 15 residues long. Between the trimmed V and J ends, which lost 1 base and 10 bases, there was a span of 17 bases. Germline V gene lookup returns CDR1 MGHRA and CDR2 YSYEKL. The CDR3 DNA sequence: TGCGCCAGCAGCCAAGTTGAACCGGACTCCACAGAGCAGTTCTTC. Protein: CASSQVEPDSTEQFF.

The chain is built from TRBV20-1 and TRBJ2-1, with a weak D call TRBD2 (7 bases). The CDR3 covers 14 residues. V lost 5 bases and J lost 0, with 11 bases in between. CDR1 is DFQATT and CDR2 is SNEGSKA in the germline V gene (reference sequence). CDR3 nucleotides: TGCAGTGCTGCGCGGGGGCCCTCCTACAATGAGCAGTTCTTC. It translates to CSAARGPSYNEQFF.

This clonotype turned up a few times. The chain employs TRBV20-1 and TRBJ2-1, with TRBD2 identical over 11 bases. With V trimmed by 3 bases and J by 9 bases, 4 bases remained unmatched. Germline values: CDR1 DFQATT, CDR2 SNEGSKA (reference sequence). This CDR3 region has 13 residues. CDR3 in DNA: TGCAGTGCTAGGGGACTAGCGGTTAGTGAGCAGTTCTTC. Translated, it gives CSARGLAVSEQFF.

In this sample, this clonotype turned up many times. The rearrangement links TRBV10-3 to TRBJ2-3, with D perhaps matching TRBD1 or TRBD2 (5 bases each). The CDR3 loop spans 15 amino acids. V lost 3 bases and J 3 bases, leaving 13 bases between the germline ends. Germline V lookup: CDR1 ENHRY, CDR2 SYGVKD. The CDR3 here is CAISDESGRTDTQYF. CDR3 sequence (DNA): TGTGCCATCAGTGATGAGTCAGGGAGAACAGATACGCAGTATTTT.